One and the same sample provided the 24 T cell receptor beta chains below, sequenced in a study of long-term antiretroviral therapy in people with HIV. Samples were assayed with immunoSEQ v3.0 at survey level. The method was immunoSEQ multiplex PCR; TCRdb's version includes in-frame clones alone and lacks a portion of them. The sample holds some 30,000 clones, around 90% seen once. Sequencing was performed on unsorted PBMCs, taken 1.1 years after starting antiretroviral therapy. Receptors originate from a man younger than 30 with HIV.

The chain couples TRBV5-5 to TRBJ1-1; D call uncertain. The germline CDR1 and CDR2 sequences are SGHKS and YYEKEE (reference sequence). V lost 2 bases and J lost 0, with 5 bases in between. CDR3 size: 13 residues. The CDR3 DNA sequence: TGTGCCAGCAGCTTCGGGATGAACACTGAAGCTTTCTTT. Protein product: CASSFGMNTEAFF.

The gene calls are TRBV28 and TRBJ2-5; D is ambiguous. V lost 3 bases, J lost 4 bases, and 12 bases lay in between. The CDR3 extends over 14 amino acids. CDR1 is MDHEN, CDR2 SYDVKM, per germline. The CDR3 sequence: CASSLVSVLETQYF. CDR3 nucleotide sequence: TGTGCCAGCAGTTTGGTTTCCGTTTTAGAGACCCAGTACTTC.

The V and J genes are TRBV4-1 and TRBJ1-1, with 7 positions matching TRBD1. With 6 bases clipped from V and 1 base from J, the junction kept 8 bases outside the gene matches. The CDR3 totals 15 residues. Per the germline V gene, CDR1 is MGHRA and CDR2 is YSYEKL. In nucleotides, the CDR3 is TGCGCCAGCAGGAGAGAAAACAGGGGGAACACTGAAGCTTTCTTT. It translates to CASRRENRGNTEAFF.

This chain uses TRBV6-5 with TRBJ1-2; D remains unclear. The CDR3 consists of 12 residues. The V gene lost 0 bases and the J gene lost 14 bases, with 13 bases spanning the gap. Germline assignment: CDR1 MNHEY and CDR2 SVGAGI. This CDR3 reads CASSYSKGTRTF. CDR3 in DNA: TGTGCCAGCAGTTACTCGAAGGGCACGAGGACCTTC.

The chain joins TRBV19 to TRBJ2-3, with 11 positions matching TRBD1. The CDR3 covers 17 residues. CDR1 and CDR2 (germline): LNHDA, SQIVND (reference sequence). V dropped 7 bases and J dropped 6; count of bases not matched to a gene: 15. CDR3: CASNARGTGGIPDTQYF. The CDR3 nucleotides are TGTGCCAGTAATGCCAGAGGGACAGGGGGTATCCCCGATACGCAGTATTTT.

CDR3 in amino acids: CASSVRGSNTYGYTF. Here the CDR3 DNA reads TGTGCCAGCAGCGTGAGAGGATCCAATACTTATGGCTACACCTTC. V usage is TRBV9 and J usage is TRBJ1-2; D gene uncertain. This CDR3 is built from 15 residues. Germline CDR1 SGDLS, CDR2 YYNGEE. The V gene lost 2 bases and the J gene lost 5 bases, with 16 bases spanning the gap.

The chain recombines TRBV7-3 with TRBJ2-7, with TRBD2 identical over 8 bases. The germline CDR1 and CDR2 sequences are SGHTA and FQGTGA. V dropped 5 bases and J dropped 3; count of bases not matched to a gene: 6. The length of the CDR3 is 14 residues. The CDR3 here is CASSPRRGDYEQYF. The CDR3 DNA reads TGTGCCAGCAGCCCACGGCGGGGGGACTACGAGCAGTACTTC.

The rearrangement uses TRBV2 and TRBJ2-4, with D perhaps matching TRBD1 (6 bases). V was cut by 5 bases and J by 5 bases, with 22 bases left in between. In germline, CDR1 is SNHLY, CDR2 FYNNEI. The CDR3 length is 17 residues. CDR3 region: CASSKSGTRSPQNIQYF. The CDR3 region has the DNA TGTGCCAGCAGTAAATCCGGGACACGTAGCCCCCAAAACATTCAGTACTTC.

The chain employs TRBV19 and TRBJ1-5; D remains ambiguous. V lost 0 bases and J 6 bases, leaving 15 bases between the germline ends. CDR3 length equals 16 residues. Germline assignment: CDR1 LNHDA and CDR2 SQIVND (reference sequence). The CDR3 loop is CASSIDLGGATQPQHF. CDR3 coding DNA: TGTGCCAGTAGTATAGATCTAGGAGGCGCCACTCAGCCCCAGCATTTT.

V usage is TRBV7-9 and J usage is TRBJ1-2; 12 bases agree with TRBD1. Germline CDR1 reads SEHNR; CDR2 reads FQNEAQ (reference sequence). CDR3 length: 15 residues. V shed 4 bases and J 4 bases; nucleotides not matched to a gene: 4. CDR3 in amino acids: CASSWGQGAAYGYTF. Here the CDR3 DNA reads TGTGCCAGCAGCTGGGGACAGGGGGCAGCCTATGGCTACACCTTC.

The genes are TRBV4-1 and TRBJ1-4; the match to TRBD1 covers 7 bases. After removal of 8 bases from V and 5 bases from J, the junction contained 5 bases not matched to a gene. There are 13 residues in the CDR3. The germline CDR1 and CDR2 sequences are MGHRA and YSYEKL. The CDR3 bases are TGCGCCAGCTCGGGACAGTCAAATGAAAAACTGTTTTTT. Protein sequence: CASSGQSNEKLFF.

Notes on this clone: At one boundary the junction diverges from the germline segment, which might be a read error. The J gene is TRBJ2-3, the V gene TRBV5-4, with D possibly being TRBD1 or TRBD2 (5 bases each). Looked up from germline, CDR1 is SGHNT and CDR2 is YYREEE (reference sequence). This CDR3 region has 13 residues. CDR3 sequence (DNA): TGTGCCAGCAGATTGGGGGGCACAGATACGCAGTATTTT. This encodes CASRLGGTDTQYF.

This clone was found a few times. Written as DNA, the CDR3 is TGCGCCAGCCGTCCCACCGGGACAGATGATTCACCCCTCCACTTT. Translating gives CASRPTGTDDSPLHF. The chain couples TRBV5-1 to TRBJ1-6; TRBD1 aligns across 7 bases. Germline lookup yields CDR1 SGHRS and CDR2 YFSETQ. After removal of 7 bases from V and 8 bases from J, the junction contained 12 bases not matched to a gene. The CDR3 covers 15 residues.

V gene TRBV7-9 combines with J gene TRBJ1-2; D may be TRBD1 (5 bases). The V gene lost 2 bases and the J gene lost 3 bases, with 19 bases spanning the gap. The CDR3 contains 17 residues. The germline gives CDR1 SEHNR, CDR2 FQNEAQ (reference sequence). The CDR3 DNA reads TGTGCCAGCAGCTTACCACCCCTGGGGTTCAGGGACTATGGCTACACCTTC. Translated: CASSLPPLGFRDYGYTF.

This rearrangement joins TRBV7-8 to TRBJ2-1, with 9 bases matching TRBD1. This CDR3 comprises 18 residues. The germline CDR1 and CDR2 sequences are SGHVS and FQNEAQ. Trimming cost V 5 bases and J 4 bases; bases outside gene matches: 15. The CDR3 DNA is TGTGCCAGCAGCGTCTTTTACAGGGGGCAATCAGGGTACAATGAGCAGTTCTTC. Amino acid sequence: CASSVFYRGQSGYNEQFF.

The count of this clone is one. CDR3 sequence: CASSLPGHRDTDTQYF. The CDR3 coding sequence is TGTGCCAGCAGCCTTCCCGGACACCGTGACACAGATACGCAGTATTTT. V gene TRBV28 combines with J gene TRBJ2-3; D might be TRBD1 (5 bases). The germline CDR1 and CDR2 sequences are MDHEN and SYDVKM. This CDR3 is built from 16 residues. Between the trimmed V and J ends, which lost 6 bases and 2 bases, there was a span of 18 bases.

The J gene is TRBJ2-7, the V gene TRBV5-6; D perhaps matches TRBD2 (7 bases). Trimming shortened V by 1 base and J by 5 bases, and 10 bases separated the two germline ends. The germline CDR1 and CDR2 sequences are SGHDT and YYEEEE. This CDR3 is built from 13 residues. In nucleotides, the CDR3 is TGTGCCAGCAGCTTGAGGGAGGGGGACGAGCAGTACTTC. Residues: CASSLREGDEQYF.

The sample holds one count of this clone. The chain links TRBV9 to TRBJ1-1; D remains ambiguous. CDR3 length: 15 amino acids. The V end was cut by 0 bases, the J end by 2 bases, with 11 bases between. Germline CDR1 SGDLS, CDR2 YYNGEE. This CDR3 is CASSVEGSFNTEAFF. The DNA for the CDR3 is TGTGCCAGCAGCGTAGAAGGCAGTTTTAACACTGAAGCTTTCTTT.

The rearrangement joins TRBV4-2 to TRBJ2-5; 10 bases line up with TRBD2. The germline V gene encodes CDR1 LGHNA and CDR2 YNFKEQ. The junction had 10 bases not matched to a gene; V was cut back by 2 bases and J by 4 bases. The CDR3 runs 17 residues. The CDR3 is CASSQPNLAGVGETQYF. The CDR3 DNA sequence: TGTGCCAGCAGCCAACCAAATCTAGCGGGAGTGGGAGAGACCCAGTACTTC.

The chain employs TRBV4-1 and TRBJ2-1; 12 bases are shared with TRBD2. The CDR3 is made up of 15 amino acids. Trimming removed 1 base from V and 12 bases from J; junction bases left unmatched: 7. Per germline, CDR1 MGHRA and CDR2 YSYEKL. CDR3 in amino acids: CASSQVLTSGSMQFF. CDR3 bases: TGCGCCAGCAGCCAAGTACTGACTAGCGGGAGTATGCAGTTCTTC.

This chain connects TRBV7-2 to TRBJ1-2; D is possibly TRBD1 (6 bases). The V end lost 5 bases, the J end lost 0 bases, and 19 bases lay between the germline ends. Germline V lookup: CDR1 SGHTA, CDR2 FQGNSA. The CDR3 sequence is 17 residues long. CDR3 sequence (DNA): TGTGCCAGCAGCCCTAGACGACAGGTATGCTCTAACTATGGCTACACCTTC. The encoded protein is CASSPRRQVCSNYGYTF.

Only one count was recorded for this clone. The chain recombines TRBV9 with TRBJ2-2; TRBD1 might be the D (6 bases). This CDR3 contains 17 residues. Trimming took off 0 bases at V and 4 bases at J, with 16 bases between the two ends. CDR1 is SGDLS, CDR2 YYNGEE, per germline. CDR3 sequence: CASSVGSRTGSTGELFF. CDR3 in DNA: TGTGCCAGCAGCGTAGGCTCGAGAACAGGGAGCACCGGGGAGCTGTTTTTT. Combining the CDR3 with reference TRBV9 and TRBJ2-2 gives the whole variable domain DSGVTQTPKHLITATGQRVTLRCSPRSGDLSVYWYQQSLDQGLQFLIQYYNGEERAKGNILERFSAQQFPDLHSELNLSSLELGDSALYFCASSVGSRTGSTGELFFGEGSRLTVL.

A few counts support this clone. This sequence joins TRBV7-9 and TRBJ1-2; 7 bases agree with TRBD1. The J segment lost 8 bases and the V segment lost 4 bases, leaving 13 bases of the junction unmatched. Germline V gene lookup returns CDR1 SEHNR and CDR2 FQNEAQ (reference sequence). The CDR3 is made up of 15 amino acids. DNA for the CDR3: TGTGCCAGCAGCTCGTTGACAGGGCCCGCGGAGGGCTACACCTTC. This translates into CASSSLTGPAEGYTF.

This chain connects TRBV14 to TRBJ2-1; perhaps TRBD1 as D (5 bases). The ends were cut back, 4 bases at V and 3 bases at J, with 16 bases in the middle. The CDR3 spans 16 residues. Germline V gene sequence: CDR1 SGHDN, CDR2 FVKESK. Written as DNA, the CDR3 is TGTGCCAGCAGCCCCTCGGTGGGGCGAAACTACAATGAGCAGTTCTTC. This codes for CASSPSVGRNYNEQFF.